Below, one T cell receptor beta chain is given with its context. The antigen remains unidentified. Germline CDR1 and CDR2: SGHAT and FQNNGV. Trimming removed 4 bases from V and 7 bases from J, with 14 bases in between. This CDR3 contains 13 residues. This specimen comes from a study of T cell responses to AZD1222 COVID-19 vaccine. Study-wide points: Vaccine-associated CD4 TCRs ranged over spike, dominating at 160-218 and 743-854. No repertoire was sampled before or during the peak T cell response, only after it. Most donors were white British and more were female, and clonal diversity was possibly underestimated.

Clones were read by immunoSEQ multiplex PCR, and TCRdb kept only the in-frame ones, dropping some. The sample yields approximately 170,000 clones, around 93% seen once. Sequencing used peripheral blood, obtained on day 0 of AZD1222 vaccination. This clonotype was sampled from an adult in good health. J is TRBJ2-7 and V is TRBV11-2, with a weak D call TRBD2 (5 bases). As DNA, the CDR3 is TGTGCCAGCAGCTCCCCTGGGCCGGGGGAGCAGTACTTC. Its protein is CASSSPGPGEQYF.